The T cell receptor beta chain described here comes from a study of cytomegalovirus exposure and HLA in healthy donors. For this clone: Its antigen is unknown.

The PCR had 60 Vbeta and 13 Jbeta primers. Here immunoSEQ multiplex PCR was the method, and the copy in TCRdb shows in-frame clones only, minus some. The sample lists under 150,000 clones, 60% to 80% occurring once. Points from the study as a whole: Later analysis identified several of the most significant clusters that appeared linked to common viral pathogens. The later analysis indicated that the majority of CMV-associated TCR beta chains appeared HLA-restricted. A later analysis linked around 15,000 TCR beta sequences to HLA alleles at 0.05 false discovery rate.

The germline V gene encodes CDR1 SGHRS and CDR2 YFSETQ. CDR3 length: 15 residues. The V segment lost 0 bases and the J segment 7 bases; nucleotides outside the gene matches: 4. The source is a woman between 25 and 40 years old in good health and CMV-seronegative. Sequenced: PBMCs. The gene calls are TRBV5-1 and TRBJ1-6, with TRBD1 matching over 7 bases. The CDR3 DNA sequence: TGCGCCAGCAGCTTGGGAACAGGGGTAAATTCACCCCTCCACTTT. It translates to CASSLGTGVNSPLHF.